What follows describes a single T cell receptor (beta chain). Its antigen remains undetermined. Within one base of it there is no much larger clone, and no base qualities were kept. This sample stems from a study of beta chain features in type 1 diabetes (dated by TCRdb to 2017 to 2018). At the level of the whole study: Mean age, gender distribution, total cell number and subset yield were not different between patients and healthy donors. Across all samples, some 100,000,000 sorted cells were examined, and cell number per subset correlated strongly with RNA yield. The study compared the TCRB repertoires of sorted circulating CD4+ T cell subsets in recently diagnosed type 1 diabetes patients with those in matched healthy donors. Regulatory and stem cell-like memory subsets were obtained from only 8 patients and roughly 8 healthy donors, while naive and central memory subsets were obtained from all 28 donors. Here is what the overall study found, with its caveats: Shorter templates might have been favored by PCR, but patient and control samples were amplified and corrected together, so both groups would have been affected equally by any skew. Because cDNA was sequenced instead of genomic DNA, activated cells with high expression could be over-represented, although the groups did not differ in activation or CD3 levels. In all four CD4+ subsets, TCRB CDR3 length was moderately but significantly shorter in type 1 diabetes patients. Naive, central memory and regulatory TCRB repertoires appeared more similar among patients than among healthy donors. Because small numbers of individuals were included in the HLA sub-analyses, any influence of HLA type on TCRB rearrangement was left unresolved. Fewer insertions and more nucleotide deletions at VDJ recombination sites were observed in patients with type 1 diabetes, implying thymic rearrangement abnormalities.

The entire amount of isolated RNA was reverse transcribed using the High Capacity cDNA Reverse Transcription Kit, so the sequenced TCRB transcripts were expressed ones. Deep immunoSEQ sequencing was applied to naive, central memory and regulatory T cell samples, giving an average of roughly 3.3 million total reads per sample. Sorted cells were lysed in RLT buffer and RNA was extracted with DNase-treated RNeasy Micro or Mini kits, depending on cell number. Each cell subset was processed separately to prevent cross-contamination, with patient and healthy donor samples processed together. TCRB sequences were amplified from cDNA with the immunoSEQ multiplex PCR, producing 87-bp fragments spanning the CDR3 region. Sequencing of the amplicons was done on the Illumina HiSeq platform. The published analysis was carried out like this. Synthetic template baselines were used to correct PCR bias computationally, reads within Hamming distance 2 were collapsed, and singletons that could not be merged were discarded. Reads were aligned against IMGT so that V, D and J genes, CDR3 length and insertions or deletions at six rearrangement sites could be assigned. Within each subset, clonotype counts were normalized to sorted cell number, after which true diversity and Gini coefficients were computed with the tcR R package. Repertoire sharing was quantified using the overlap coefficient calculated on TCRB nucleotide sequences. Out-of-frame TCRB sequences from naive cells were analyzed to stand in for the pre-selection repertoire. Drawn from immuneACCESS, this table holds only the in-frame rearrangements with V and J called that TCRdb kept. Clones are partly lost; checked studies trace under half to an unresolved V gene and leave the rest unexplained. V, J and clone size are those of that table, while D and trimming were read from the DNA. Here the sample has approximately 300,000 clones; approximately 11% occur a single time. About 0.015% of the sample goes to the ten largest clones.

Trimming takes 1 base off V and 5 bases off J; junction bases not matched to a gene: 6. Measured from the cysteine to the phenylalanine, the CDR3 is 16 residues long. The read is trimmed to its CDR3 DNA, 48 bases read in frame from base 1. Looking up the germline V gene yields CDR1 SGHVS and CDR2 FNYEAQ. From each donor, a single peripheral blood sample of around 0.12 L on average was drawn into heparinised tubes. Using a panel that included CD45RO, CCR7, CD25, CD127, CD95 and CD27, naive, central memory, regulatory and stem cell-like memory CD4+ T cells were sorted on a BD FACSAria II. Purity was above 95% for every sorted population. PBMCs were separated immediately by Lymphoprep density gradient centrifugation and were stained directly, without being cultured. So that batch effects would be minimized, each experiment stained and sorted samples in pairs, pairing one healthy donor with one patient.

This TCR came from a woman in her 30s in good health. Recombination connected TRBV7-6 to TRBJ2-2; 8 bases in between match TRBD2. Source material: naive CD4+ T cells from blood. Sample cell subset or site, as interpreted from the label and publication: true naive CD4+ T cells. CDR3 reads: CASSLGREGHTGELFF. The sequence in DNA is TGTGCCAGCAGCTTAGGACGGGAGGGCCATACCGGGGAGCTGTTTTTT.